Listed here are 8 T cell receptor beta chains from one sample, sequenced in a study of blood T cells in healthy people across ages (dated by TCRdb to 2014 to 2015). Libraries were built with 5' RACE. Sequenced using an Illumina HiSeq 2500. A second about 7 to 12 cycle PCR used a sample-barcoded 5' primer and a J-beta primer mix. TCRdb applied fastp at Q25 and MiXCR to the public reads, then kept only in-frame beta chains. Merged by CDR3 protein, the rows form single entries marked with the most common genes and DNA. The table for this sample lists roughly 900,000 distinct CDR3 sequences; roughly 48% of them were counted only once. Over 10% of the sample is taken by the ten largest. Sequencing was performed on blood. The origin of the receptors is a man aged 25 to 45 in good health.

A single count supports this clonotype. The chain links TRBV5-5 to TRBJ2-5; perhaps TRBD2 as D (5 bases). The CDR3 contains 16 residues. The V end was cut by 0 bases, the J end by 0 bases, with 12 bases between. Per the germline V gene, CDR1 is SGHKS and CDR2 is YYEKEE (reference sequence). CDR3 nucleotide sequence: TGTGCCAGCAGCTTGGTAGCGAGACACAACCAAGAGACCCAGTACTTC. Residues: CASSLVARHNQETQYF. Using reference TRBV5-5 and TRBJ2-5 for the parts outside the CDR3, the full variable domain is DAGVTQSPTHLIKTRGQQVTLRCSPISGHKSVSWYQQVLGQGPQFIFQYYEKEERGRGNFPDRFSARQFPNYSSELNVNALLLGDSALYLCASSLVARHNQETQYFGPGTRLLVL.

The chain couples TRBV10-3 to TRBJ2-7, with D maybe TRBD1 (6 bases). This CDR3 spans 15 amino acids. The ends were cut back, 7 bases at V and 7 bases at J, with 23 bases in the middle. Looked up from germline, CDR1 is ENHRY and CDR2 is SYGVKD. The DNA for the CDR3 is TGTGCCATCACAGGACGGGACACACCTTCGGCGGAGCAGTACTTC. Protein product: CAITGRDTPSAEQYF.

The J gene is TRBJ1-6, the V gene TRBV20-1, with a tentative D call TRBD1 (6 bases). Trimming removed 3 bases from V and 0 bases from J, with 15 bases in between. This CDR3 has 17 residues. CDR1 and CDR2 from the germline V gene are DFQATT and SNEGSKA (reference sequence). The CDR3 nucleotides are TGCAGTGCTAGGGAGTGGGGGGCTTCCTCCTATAATTCACCCCTCCACTTT. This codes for CSAREWGASSYNSPLHF.

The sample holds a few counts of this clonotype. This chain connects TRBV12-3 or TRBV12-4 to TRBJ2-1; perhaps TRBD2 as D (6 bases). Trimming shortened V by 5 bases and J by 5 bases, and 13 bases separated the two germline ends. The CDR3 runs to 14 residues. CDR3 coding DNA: TGTGCCAGCAGTCACCGGGAGCCAAACAATGAGCAGTTCTTC. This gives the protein CASSHREPNNEQFF.

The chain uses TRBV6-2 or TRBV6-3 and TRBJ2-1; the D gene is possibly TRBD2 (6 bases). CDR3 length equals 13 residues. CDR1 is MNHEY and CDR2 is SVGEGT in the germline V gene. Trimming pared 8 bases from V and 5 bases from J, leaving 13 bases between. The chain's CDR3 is CASRGGEHNEQFF. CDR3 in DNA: TGTGCCAGCCGTGGAGGGGAGCACAATGAGCAGTTCTTC.

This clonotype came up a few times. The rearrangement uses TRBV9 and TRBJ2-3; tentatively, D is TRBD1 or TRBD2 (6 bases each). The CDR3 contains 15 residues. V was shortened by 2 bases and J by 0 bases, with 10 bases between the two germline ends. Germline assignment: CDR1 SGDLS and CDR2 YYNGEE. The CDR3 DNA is TGTGCCAGCAGCGTCGGGGGCGAGAGCACAGATACGCAGTATTTT. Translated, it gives CASSVGGESTDTQYF.

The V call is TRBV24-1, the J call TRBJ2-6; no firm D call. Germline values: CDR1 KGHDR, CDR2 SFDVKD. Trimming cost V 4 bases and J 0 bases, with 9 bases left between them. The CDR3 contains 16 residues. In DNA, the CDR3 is TGTGCCACCAGTGACCCCCACGACTCTGGGGCCAACGTCCTGACTTTC. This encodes CATSDPHDSGANVLTF.

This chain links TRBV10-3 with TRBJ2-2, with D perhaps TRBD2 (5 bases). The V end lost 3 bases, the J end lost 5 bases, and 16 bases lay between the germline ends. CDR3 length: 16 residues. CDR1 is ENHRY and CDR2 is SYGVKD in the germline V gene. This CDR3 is CAISDPIEEGTGELFF. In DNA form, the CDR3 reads TGTGCCATCAGTGACCCGATAGAAGAGGGAACCGGGGAGCTGTTTTTT.